The sequence of this T cell receptor beta chain was determined in a study of breast tumors, draining lymph nodes, adjacent tissues. CDR3 size: 17 residues. V gave up 0 bases and J gave up 0 bases, with 12 bases separating them. CDR1 LNHNV and CDR2 YYDKDF come from the germline V gene (reference sequence). TCRdb recomputed calls from the multiplex PCR reads with MiXCR, one row per CDR3 protein. The sample has about 12,000 distinct CDR3 sequences; 45% to 55% are singletons. Sequences were obtained from tumor-adjacent breast tissue. The sequence came from a female donor with breast cancer. Some clones in this sample may be carry-over from other donors' samples. This chain links TRBV15 with TRBJ1-3, with D tentatively TRBD1 (5 bases). CDR3 in DNA: TGTGCCACCAGCAGAGAGGGCCTGGGGGGCTCTGGAAACACCATATATTTT. This sequence encodes CATSREGLGGSGNTIYF.